This T cell receptor beta chain derives from a study of tumor-infiltrating lymphocytes in primary liver carcinoma. Study as a whole: The study enrolled male and female patients aged 30 to 69 years. Whole-study findings and limits: Relative to tumor region pairs, the tumor-adjacent and tumor-blood pairs showed overlap that was lower.

For each extraction, RNA and DNA were obtained together from 20-30 mg of unsorted bulk tissue. As to this clonotype: What it recognizes is unknown.

The CDR3 is 14 residues long. Trimming removed 7 bases from V and 4 bases from J, with 18 bases in between. Germline V gives CDR1 SQVTM, CDR2 ANQGSEA. Reverse transcription of roughly 0.45 ug total RNA with a constant-region primer produced TCR beta cDNA. Three rounds of nested multiplex PCR with slightly modified ARM-PCR produced TCR beta libraries. Each of the first two PCR rounds ran approximately 11 cycles with TRBV1-TRBV30 forward and C-beta reverse primers. TCRdb re-called the multiplex PCR reads with MiXCR, one entry per CDR3 protein. The sample carries 150,000 to 200,000 distinct CDR3 sequences, 85% recorded once.

The chain is built from TRBV29-1 and TRBJ2-3, with D possibly being TRBD1 or TRBD2 (6 bases each). Sample: tumor tissue from primary liver carcinoma. The sequence derives from a man aged 35 to 55 with primary liver carcinoma and hepatitis B virus infection. CDR3 coding DNA: TGCAGCGCTTCCGGGACGGGGGCTTCAGATACGCAGTATTTT. Residues: CSASGTGASDTQYF.